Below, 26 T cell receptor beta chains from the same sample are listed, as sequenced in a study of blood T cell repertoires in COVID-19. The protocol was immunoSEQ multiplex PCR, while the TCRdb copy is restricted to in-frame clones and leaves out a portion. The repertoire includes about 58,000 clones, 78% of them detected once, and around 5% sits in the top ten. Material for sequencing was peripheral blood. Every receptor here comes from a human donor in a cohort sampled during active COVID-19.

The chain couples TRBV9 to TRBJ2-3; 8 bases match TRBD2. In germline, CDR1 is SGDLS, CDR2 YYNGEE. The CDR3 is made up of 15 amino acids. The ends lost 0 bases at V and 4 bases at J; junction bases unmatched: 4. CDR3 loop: CASSVAGTRADTQYF. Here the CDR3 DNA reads TGTGCCAGCAGCGTAGCGGGGACTAGGGCAGATACGCAGTATTTT.

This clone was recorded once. Written as DNA, the CDR3 is TGTGCCAGCAGTTACTCAGCAGGGAACACTGAAGCTTTCTTT. This sequence encodes CASSYSAGNTEAFF. The rearrangement links TRBV6-5 to TRBJ1-1; the D is unclear. Germline V gives CDR1 MNHEY, CDR2 SVGAGI. Trimming stripped 0 bases from V and 1 base from J, with 6 bases between. The CDR3 consists of 14 residues.

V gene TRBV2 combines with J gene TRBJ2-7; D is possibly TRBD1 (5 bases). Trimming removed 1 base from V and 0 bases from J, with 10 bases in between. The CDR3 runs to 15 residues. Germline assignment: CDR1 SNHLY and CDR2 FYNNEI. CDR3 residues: CASSEDRYSSYEQYF. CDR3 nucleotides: TGTGCCAGCAGTGAAGACAGGTACAGCTCCTACGAGCAGTACTTC.

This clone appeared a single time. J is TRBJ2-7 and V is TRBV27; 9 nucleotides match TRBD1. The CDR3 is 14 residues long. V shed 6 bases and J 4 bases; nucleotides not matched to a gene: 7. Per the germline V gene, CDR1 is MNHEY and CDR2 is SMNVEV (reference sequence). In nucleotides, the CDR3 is TGTGCCAGCAGCCTACAGGGGGCATTATACGAGCAGTACTTC. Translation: CASSLQGALYEQYF.

CDR3 in amino acids: CASSPRVGGYGYTF. CDR3 DNA: TGCGCCAGCAGCCCCAGGGTTGGTGGCTATGGCTACACCTTC. J is TRBJ1-2 and V is TRBV4-3; D perhaps matches TRBD1 (5 bases). Germline CDR1 is LGHNA and CDR2 is YSLEER. The CDR3 is 14 amino acids. Between the trimmed V and J ends, which lost 4 bases and 4 bases, there was a span of 13 bases.

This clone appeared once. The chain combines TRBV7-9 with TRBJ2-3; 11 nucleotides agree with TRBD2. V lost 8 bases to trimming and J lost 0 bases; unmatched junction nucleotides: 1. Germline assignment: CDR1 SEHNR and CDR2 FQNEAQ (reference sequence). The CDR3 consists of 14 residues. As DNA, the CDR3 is TGTGCCAGCCTAGCGGGGGGCAGCACAGATACGCAGTATTTT. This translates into CASLAGGSTDTQYF.

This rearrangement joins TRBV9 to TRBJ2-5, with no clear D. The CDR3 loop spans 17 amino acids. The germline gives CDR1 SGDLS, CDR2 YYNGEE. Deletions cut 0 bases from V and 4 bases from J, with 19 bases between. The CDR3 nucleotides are TGTGCCAGCAGCGTAGGTGCCCGAAACAGCTTAGGAGAGACCCAGTACTTC. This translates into CASSVGARNSLGETQYF.

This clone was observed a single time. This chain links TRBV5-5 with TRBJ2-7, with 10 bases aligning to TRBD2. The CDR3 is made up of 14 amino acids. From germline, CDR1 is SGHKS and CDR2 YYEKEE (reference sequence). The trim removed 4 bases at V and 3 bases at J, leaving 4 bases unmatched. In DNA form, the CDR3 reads TGTGCCAGCAGCGAAGGACTAGCGGTCTACGAGCAGTACTTC. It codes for CASSEGLAVYEQYF. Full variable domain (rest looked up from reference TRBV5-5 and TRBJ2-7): DAGVTQSPTHLIKTRGQQVTLRCSPISGHKSVSWYQQVLGQGPQFIFQYYEKEERGRGNFPDRFSARQFPNYSSELNVNALLLGDSALYLCASSEGLAVYEQYFGPGTRLTVT.

CDR3 DNA: TGTGCCAGTAGTACAGGGGACCCGACCTCCGCCTACGAGCAGTACTTC. It codes for CASSTGDPTSAYEQYF. The chain has TRBV19 and TRBJ2-7; possibly TRBD1 for D (6 bases). V was clipped by 4 bases and J by 2 bases, with 18 bases between them. The CDR3 is made up of 16 amino acids. Germline-derived CDR1 and CDR2 are LNHDA and SQIVND (reference sequence).

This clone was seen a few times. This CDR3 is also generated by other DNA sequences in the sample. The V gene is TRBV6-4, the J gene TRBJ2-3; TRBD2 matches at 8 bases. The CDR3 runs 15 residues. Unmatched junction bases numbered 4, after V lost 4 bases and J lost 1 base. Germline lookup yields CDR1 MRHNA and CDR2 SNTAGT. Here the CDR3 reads CASSATSGGTDTQYF. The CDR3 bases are TGTGCCAGCAGTGCTACTAGCGGTGGCACAGATACGCAGTATTTT.

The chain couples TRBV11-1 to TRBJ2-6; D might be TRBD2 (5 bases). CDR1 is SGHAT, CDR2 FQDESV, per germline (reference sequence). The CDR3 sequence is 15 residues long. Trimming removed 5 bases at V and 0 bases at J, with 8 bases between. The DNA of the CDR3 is TGTGCCAGCAGCCTCGACTACTCTGGGGCCAACGTCCTGACTTTC. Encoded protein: CASSLDYSGANVLTF.

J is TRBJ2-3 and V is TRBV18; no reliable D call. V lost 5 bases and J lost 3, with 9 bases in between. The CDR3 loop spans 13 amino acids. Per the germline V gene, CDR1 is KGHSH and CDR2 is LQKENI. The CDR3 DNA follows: TGTGCCAGCTCAGATCTACAGACAGATACGCAGTATTTT. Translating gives CASSDLQTDTQYF.

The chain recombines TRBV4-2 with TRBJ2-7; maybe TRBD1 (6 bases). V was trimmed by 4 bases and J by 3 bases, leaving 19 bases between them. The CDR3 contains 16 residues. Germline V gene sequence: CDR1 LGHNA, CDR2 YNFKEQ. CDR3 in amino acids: CASSPDLFRQDYEQYF. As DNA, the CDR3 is TGTGCCAGCAGCCCGGATCTCTTCCGACAGGACTACGAGCAGTACTTC.

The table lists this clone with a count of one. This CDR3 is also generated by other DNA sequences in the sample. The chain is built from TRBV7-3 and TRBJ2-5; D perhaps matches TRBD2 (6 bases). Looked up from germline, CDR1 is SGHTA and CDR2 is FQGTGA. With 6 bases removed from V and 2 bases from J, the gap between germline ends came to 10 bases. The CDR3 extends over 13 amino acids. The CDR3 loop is CASSPGLQETQYF. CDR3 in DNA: TGTGCCAGCAGTCCGGGACTTCAAGAGACCCAGTACTTC.

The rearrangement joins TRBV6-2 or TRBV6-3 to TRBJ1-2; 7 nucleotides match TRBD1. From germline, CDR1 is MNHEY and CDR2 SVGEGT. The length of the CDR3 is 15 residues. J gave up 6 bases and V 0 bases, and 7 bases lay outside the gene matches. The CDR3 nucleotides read TGTGCCAGCAGTTACTCGGAGGGGGCGTTGGATGGCTACACCTTC. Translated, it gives CASSYSEGALDGYTF.

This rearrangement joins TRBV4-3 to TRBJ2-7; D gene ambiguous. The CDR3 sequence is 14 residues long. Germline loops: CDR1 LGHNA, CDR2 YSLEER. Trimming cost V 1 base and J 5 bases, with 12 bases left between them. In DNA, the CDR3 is TGCGCCAGCAGCCAAGTGGTCGCGCGTGACGAGCAGTACTTC. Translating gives CASSQVVARDEQYF.

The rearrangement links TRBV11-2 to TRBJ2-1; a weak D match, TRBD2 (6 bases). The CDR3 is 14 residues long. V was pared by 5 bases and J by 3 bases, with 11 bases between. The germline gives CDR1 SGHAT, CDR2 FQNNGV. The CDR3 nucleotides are TGTGCCAGCAGCCGGGACTCCTACTACAATGAGCAGTTCTTC. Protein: CASSRDSYYNEQFF. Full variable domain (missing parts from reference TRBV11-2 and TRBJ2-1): EAGVAQSPRYKIIEKRQSVAFWCNPISGHATLYWYQQILGQGPKLLIQFQNNGVVDDSQLPKDRFSAERLKGVDSTLKIQPAKLEDSAVYLCASSRDSYYNEQFFGPGTRLTVL.

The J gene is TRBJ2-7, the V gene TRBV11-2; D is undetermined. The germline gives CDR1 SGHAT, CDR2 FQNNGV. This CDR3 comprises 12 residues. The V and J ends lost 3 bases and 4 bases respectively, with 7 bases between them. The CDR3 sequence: CASSFPLYEQYF. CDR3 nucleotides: TGTGCCAGCAGCTTTCCTCTTTACGAGCAGTACTTC.

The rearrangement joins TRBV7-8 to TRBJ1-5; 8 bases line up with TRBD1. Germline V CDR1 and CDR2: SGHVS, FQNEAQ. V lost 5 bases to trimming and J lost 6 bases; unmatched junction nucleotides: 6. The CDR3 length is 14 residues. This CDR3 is CASSHGQGGQPQHF. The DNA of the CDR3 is TGTGCCAGCAGCCACGGACAGGGCGGTCAGCCCCAGCATTTT.

The CDR3 is CASSVQQDYTIYF. The CDR3 DNA sequence: TGTGCCAGCAGCGTTCAGCAAGACTACACCATATATTTT. The rearrangement links TRBV3-1 (or the pseudogene TRBV3-2) to TRBJ1-3; the D is unclear. This CDR3 comprises 13 residues. The germline CDR1 and CDR2 sequences are LGHDT and YNNKEL (reference sequence). Trimming cost V 5 bases and J 8 bases, with 13 bases left between them.

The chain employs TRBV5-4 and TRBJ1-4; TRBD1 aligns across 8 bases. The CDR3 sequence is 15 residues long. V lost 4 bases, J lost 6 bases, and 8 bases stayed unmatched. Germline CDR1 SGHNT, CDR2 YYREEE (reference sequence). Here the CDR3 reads CASSVSTGGDEKLFF. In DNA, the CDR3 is TGTGCCAGCAGCGTATCAACAGGGGGGGATGAAAAACTGTTTTTT.

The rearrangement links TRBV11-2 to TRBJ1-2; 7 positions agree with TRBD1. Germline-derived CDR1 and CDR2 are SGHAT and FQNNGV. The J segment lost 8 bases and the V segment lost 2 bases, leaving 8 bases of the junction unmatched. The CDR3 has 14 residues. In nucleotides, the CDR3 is TGTGCCAGCAGCTTAAGGGGGCGGTCGGGCGGCTACACCTTC. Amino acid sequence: CASSLRGRSGGYTF.

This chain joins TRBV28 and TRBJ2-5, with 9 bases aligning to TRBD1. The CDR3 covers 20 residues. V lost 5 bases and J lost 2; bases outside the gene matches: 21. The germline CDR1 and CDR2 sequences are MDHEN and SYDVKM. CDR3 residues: CASSHYTPGTGTYNQETQYF. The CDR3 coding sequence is TGTGCCAGCAGTCATTATACTCCCGGGACAGGGACCTACAATCAAGAGACCCAGTACTTC.

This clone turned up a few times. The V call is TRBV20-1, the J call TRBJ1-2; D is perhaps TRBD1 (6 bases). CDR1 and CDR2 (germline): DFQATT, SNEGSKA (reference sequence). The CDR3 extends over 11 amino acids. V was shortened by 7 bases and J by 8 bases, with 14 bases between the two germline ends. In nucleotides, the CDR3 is TGCAGTGTCTACAGGGCGGACGGCTACACCTTC. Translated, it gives CSVYRADGYTF.

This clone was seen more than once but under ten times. The chain's CDR3 is CASSETSGQGGKLFF. In DNA form, the CDR3 reads TGTGCCAGCAGTGAAACATCGGGACAAGGGGGAAAACTGTTTTTT. The chain uses TRBV2 and TRBJ1-4; a possible D gene is TRBD1 (6 bases). Trimming pared 2 bases from V and 10 bases from J, leaving 17 bases between. Germline lookup yields CDR1 SNHLY and CDR2 FYNNEI. This CDR3 spans 15 amino acids.

CDR3 in amino acids: CASSLEPGGRRYEQYF. Written as DNA, the CDR3 is TGCGCCAGCAGCTTGGAGCCGGGAGGTAGGCGCTACGAGCAGTACTTC. The chain recombines TRBV5-1 with TRBJ2-7; TRBD2 matches at 7 bases. V lost 0 bases and J lost 3; bases outside the gene matches: 9. The germline V gene has CDR1 SGHRS and CDR2 YFSETQ. CDR3 size: 16 residues.